A selection of T cell receptor beta chains follows, all from one sample in a study of beta chain features in type 1 diabetes. The repertoire was sequenced with immunoSEQ multiplex PCR; TCRdb's copy has only in-frame clones and lacks some. Among roughly 290,000 clones listed, about 15% were seen once. The source material was naive CD4+ T cells from blood. Receptors were obtained from a man younger than 30 with type 1 diabetes. CDR3s include the opening cysteine and the closing phenylalanine or tryptophan. A D gene is named only where the DNA matches it firmly. Clone size, where shown, is once, few, many, or a class for clones that have expanded.

V gene: TRBV19; D gene: TRBD2; J gene: TRBJ2-7; clone size: few; CDR3 protein: CASSGQGGYEQYF; CDR3 DNA: TGTGCCAGTAGTGGTCAGGGAGGGTACGAGCAGTACTTC
V gene: TRBV4-2; D gene: TRBD2; J gene: TRBJ2-3; clone size: few; CDR3 protein: CASSRSPAGGGTDTQYF; CDR3 DNA: TGTGCCAGCAGCCGCTCCCCAGCGGGAGGGGGCACAGATACGCAGTATTTT
V gene: TRBV23-1; D gene: -; J gene: TRBJ2-1; clone size: -; CDR3 protein: CASSQSAGALREQFF; CDR3 DNA: TGCGCCAGCAGTCAATCGGCAGGGGCGCTTAGAGAGCAGTTCTTC
V gene: TRBV6-5; D gene: -; J gene: TRBJ1-1; clone size: few; CDR3 protein: CASSYFSGIATEAFF; CDR3 DNA: TGTGCCAGCAGTTATTTTTCAGGGATTGCAACTGAAGCTTTCTTT
V gene: TRBV7-2; D gene: -; J gene: TRBJ1-2; clone size: few; CDR3 protein: CASSLTANYGYTF; CDR3 DNA: TGTGCCAGCAGCTTAACAGCTAACTATGGCTACACCTTC
V gene: TRBV7-2; D gene: -; J gene: TRBJ2-1; clone size: -; CDR3 protein: CASSSQDNTRQEQFF; CDR3 DNA: TGTGCCAGCAGCTCCCAAGATAATACTAGGCAGGAGCAGTTCTTC
V gene: TRBV5-1; D gene: -; J gene: TRBJ2-3; clone size: few; CDR3 protein: CATRTGLTDTQYF; CDR3 DNA: TGCGCCACCCGAACAGGGTTGACAGATACGCAGTATTTT
V gene: TRBV6-5; D gene: TRBD1; J gene: TRBJ1-2; clone size: few; CDR3 protein: CASSPYLGQGHGYTF; CDR3 DNA: TGTGCCAGCAGCCCATACTTAGGACAGGGCCACGGCTACACCTTC
V gene: TRBV29-1; D gene: -; J gene: TRBJ2-5; clone size: -; CDR3 protein: CSVDIRGETQYF; CDR3 DNA: TGCAGCGTTGACATCCGGGGGGAGACCCAGTACTTC
V gene: TRBV11-2; D gene: TRBD2; J gene: TRBJ2-7; clone size: few; CDR3 protein: CASSLLAGAGREQYF; CDR3 DNA: TGTGCCAGCAGCTTATTAGCGGGGGCCGGTCGGGAGCAGTACTTC
V gene: TRBV28; D gene: TRBD1; J gene: TRBJ2-7; clone size: -; CDR3 protein: CASSPRTGTYEQYF; CDR3 DNA: TGTGCCAGCAGTCCCCGGACAGGGACCTACGAGCAGTACTTC
V gene: TRBV5-1; D gene: TRBD1; J gene: TRBJ2-7; clone size: -; CDR3 protein: CASWTGTGNHEQYF; CDR3 DNA: TGCGCCAGCTGGACAGGGACAGGGAACCACGAGCAGTACTTC
V gene: TRBV5-4; D gene: TRBD2; J gene: TRBJ2-1; clone size: few; CDR3 protein: CASSLKAAGGWTNEQFF; CDR3 DNA: TGTGCCAGCAGCTTGAAAGCGGCGGGAGGATGGACGAATGAGCAGTTCTTC
V gene: TRBV7-9; D gene: TRBD2; J gene: TRBJ2-7; clone size: -; CDR3 protein: CASSPGTSSYEQYF; CDR3 DNA: TGTGCCAGCAGCCCCGGGACTAGCAGTTACGAGCAGTACTTC
V gene: TRBV7-8; D gene: TRBD1; J gene: TRBJ1-1; clone size: -; CDR3 protein: CASSLIGFPGQGRGTEAFF; CDR3 DNA: TGTGCCAGCAGCTTAATAGGCTTTCCGGGACAGGGGAGAGGAACTGAAGCTTTCTTT
V gene: TRBV18; D gene: -; J gene: TRBJ2-6; clone size: few; CDR3 protein: CASSPNRGANVLTF; CDR3 DNA: TGTGCCAGCTCACCCAATAGAGGGGCCAACGTCCTGACTTTC
V gene: TRBV29-1; D gene: TRBD1; J gene: TRBJ1-2; clone size: few; CDR3 protein: CSVEVAQGETGYTF; CDR3 DNA: TGCAGCGTTGAAGTAGCCCAGGGGGAAACCGGCTACACCTTC
V gene: TRBV29-1; D gene: -; J gene: TRBJ1-1; clone size: few; CDR3 protein: CSVAHTEAFF; CDR3 DNA: TGCAGCGTCGCACATACTGAAGCTTTCTTT
V gene: TRBV15; D gene: -; J gene: TRBJ1-3; clone size: -; CDR3 protein: CATSTQYSGNTIYF; CDR3 DNA: TGTGCCACCAGCACACAGTACTCTGGAAACACCATATATTTT
V gene: TRBV11-2; D gene: -; J gene: TRBJ1-3; clone size: -; CDR3 protein: CASSPGFGAPSGNTIYF; CDR3 DNA: TGTGCCAGCAGCCCCGGGTTTGGGGCCCCCTCTGGAAACACCATATATTTT
V gene: TRBV30; D gene: -; J gene: TRBJ2-3; clone size: few; CDR3 protein: CAWSRWGTPADTQYF; CDR3 DNA: TGTGCCTGGAGTAGGTGGGGGACACCCGCAGATACGCAGTATTTT
V gene: TRBV13; D gene: TRBD1; J gene: TRBJ2-7; clone size: few; CDR3 protein: CASSHRDRGWEQYF; CDR3 DNA: TGTGCCAGCAGCCACCGGGACAGGGGATGGGAGCAGTACTTC
V gene: TRBV28; D gene: TRBD1; J gene: TRBJ2-7; clone size: -; CDR3 protein: CASSSPGTGVDSEQYF; CDR3 DNA: TGTGCCAGCAGTTCTCCGGGGACAGGGGTGGATAGCGAGCAGTACTTC
V gene: TRBV5-1; D gene: -; J gene: TRBJ1-1; clone size: few; CDR3 protein: CASNESPTGEAFF; CDR3 DNA: TGCGCCAGCAACGAGAGTCCGACGGGTGAAGCTTTCTTT
V gene: TRBV4-1; D gene: TRBD2; J gene: TRBJ2-7; clone size: few; CDR3 protein: CASSQGGRTRYEQYF; CDR3 DNA: TGCGCCAGCAGCCAAGGCGGGAGAACTAGATACGAGCAGTACTTC
V gene: TRBV29-1; D gene: -; J gene: TRBJ1-1; clone size: few; CDR3 protein: CSVEGRQNTEAFF; CDR3 DNA: TGCAGCGTTGAGGGTAGACAGAACACTGAAGCTTTCTTT
V gene: TRBV13; D gene: TRBD2; J gene: TRBJ2-2; clone size: -; CDR3 protein: CASSLAPTSPNTGELFF; CDR3 DNA: TGTGCCAGCAGCTTAGCCCCGACTAGCCCTAACACCGGGGAGCTGTTTTTT
V gene: TRBV4-3; D gene: TRBD1; J gene: TRBJ1-1; clone size: few; CDR3 protein: CASSRRQGVVNTEAFF; CDR3 DNA: TGCGCCAGCAGCCGAAGACAGGGTGTAGTAAACACTGAAGCTTTCTTT
V gene: TRBV9; D gene: TRBD1; J gene: TRBJ1-2; clone size: -; CDR3 protein: CASSVVPGGRYGYTF; CDR3 DNA: TGTGCCAGCAGCGTAGTCCCAGGGGGCAGGTATGGCTACACCTTC
V gene: TRBV6-6; D gene: -; J gene: TRBJ2-3; clone size: -; CDR3 protein: CASSRDFPNTQYF; CDR3 DNA: TGTGCCAGCAGCCGGGACTTTCCAAATACGCAGTATTTT
V gene: TRBV18; D gene: TRBD2; J gene: TRBJ2-3; clone size: few; CDR3 protein: CASSPPGLAGGGPSTDTQYF; CDR3 DNA: TGTGCCAGCTCACCACCAGGACTAGCGGGAGGGGGTCCGAGCACAGATACGCAGTATTTT
V gene: TRBV28; D gene: TRBD2; J gene: TRBJ2-5; clone size: once; CDR3 protein: CASSRGGRTPLQETQYF; CDR3 DNA: TGTGCCAGCAGTCGGGGGGGCCGAACCCCATTACAAGAGACCCAGTACTTC
V gene: TRBV7-8; D gene: -; J gene: TRBJ2-1; clone size: few; CDR3 protein: CASSYDSSYNEQFF; CDR3 DNA: TGTGCCAGCAGCTACGATAGTTCCTACAATGAGCAGTTCTTC
V gene: TRBV6-6; D gene: TRBD2; J gene: TRBJ2-5; clone size: few; CDR3 protein: CASSRTSGRRQETQYF; CDR3 DNA: TGTGCCAGCAGCAGAACTAGCGGGAGGCGCCAAGAGACCCAGTACTTC
V gene: TRBV11-2; D gene: TRBD2; J gene: TRBJ2-3; clone size: few; CDR3 protein: CASSFLAGGFTDTQYF; CDR3 DNA: TGTGCCAGCAGCTTTCTAGCGGGGGGGTTCACAGATACGCAGTATTTT
V gene: TRBV29-1; D gene: -; J gene: TRBJ2-5; clone size: -; CDR3 protein: CSVEGRTTETQYF; CDR3 DNA: TGCAGCGTTGAAGGGAGAACCACAGAGACCCAGTACTTC
V gene: TRBV5-1; D gene: TRBD2; J gene: TRBJ2-7; clone size: few; CDR3 protein: CASSIGTSGSPPYF; CDR3 DNA: TGCGCCAGCAGCATCGGGACTAGCGGGTCTCCCCCGTACTTC
V gene: TRBV30; D gene: TRBD2; J gene: TRBJ2-2; clone size: -; CDR3 protein: CASITGLAGGPGELFF; CDR3 DNA: TGTGCCAGTATTACCGGACTAGCGGGAGGGCCCGGGGAGCTGTTTTTT
V gene: TRBV18; D gene: TRBD1; J gene: TRBJ1-2; clone size: -; CDR3 protein: CASSPGTGNRRQGENYGYTF; CDR3 DNA: TGTGCCAGCTCACCGGGGACCGGAAACCGACGACAGGGGGAGAACTATGGCTACACCTTC
V gene: TRBV2; D gene: TRBD2; J gene: TRBJ2-2; clone size: -; CDR3 protein: CASSLLAGDTGELFF; CDR3 DNA: TGTGCCAGCAGCCTACTAGCGGGGGACACCGGGGAGCTGTTTTTT
V gene: TRBV12-5; D gene: TRBD1; J gene: TRBJ2-1; clone size: -; CDR3 protein: CASGLTPQGNEQFF; CDR3 DNA: TGTGCTAGTGGTTTGACCCCACAGGGGAATGAGCAGTTCTTC
V gene: TRBV4-1; D gene: TRBD2; J gene: TRBJ2-3; clone size: -; CDR3 protein: CASSHGLAGLVIGTDTQYF; CDR3 DNA: TGCGCCAGCAGCCACGGCCTAGCGGGGTTGGTCATCGGCACAGATACGCAGTATTTT
V gene: TRBV28; D gene: -; J gene: TRBJ1-5; clone size: few; CDR3 protein: CASSDYGAQHF; CDR3 DNA: TGTGCCAGCAGTGATTATGGAGCCCAGCATTTT
V gene: TRBV28; D gene: -; J gene: TRBJ2-7; clone size: few; CDR3 protein: CATSEIWLEQYF; CDR3 DNA: TGTGCCACATCCGAAATTTGGCTCGAGCAGTACTTC
V gene: TRBV5-1; D gene: TRBD2; J gene: TRBJ2-1; clone size: few; CDR3 protein: CASRRTSGSQTYNEQFF; CDR3 DNA: TGCGCCAGCAGACGGACTAGCGGGAGTCAAACCTACAATGAGCAGTTCTTC
V gene: TRBV5-4; D gene: -; J gene: TRBJ2-3; clone size: -; CDR3 protein: CASSLSSGVSDTQYF; CDR3 DNA: TGTGCCAGCAGCTTGAGCAGCGGAGTCTCAGATACGCAGTATTTT
V gene: TRBV30; D gene: -; J gene: TRBJ2-5; clone size: -; CDR3 protein: CAWSVITSGDQETQYF; CDR3 DNA: TGTGCCTGGAGTGTAATTACTAGTGGGGACCAAGAGACCCAGTACTTC
V gene: TRBV28; D gene: TRBD2; J gene: TRBJ2-1; clone size: once; CDR3 protein: CASSLYASGRDEQFF; CDR3 DNA: TGTGCCAGCAGTTTATATGCTAGCGGGAGGGATGAGCAGTTCTTC
V gene: TRBV5-1; D gene: TRBD1; J gene: TRBJ2-5; clone size: few; CDR3 protein: CASSLGQGETQYF; CDR3 DNA: TGCGCCAGCAGCTTGGGACAGGGGGAGACCCAGTACTTC
V gene: TRBV9; D gene: -; J gene: TRBJ1-1; clone size: -; CDR3 protein: CASSVGSGGAFF; CDR3 DNA: TGTGCCAGCAGCGTAGGGTCCGGGGGGGCTTTCTTT
V gene: TRBV20-1; D gene: TRBD1; J gene: TRBJ1-1; clone size: few; CDR3 protein: CSARGQGLTFF; CDR3 DNA: TGCAGTGCTAGAGGACAGGGGTTAACTTTCTTT
V gene: TRBV11-2; D gene: TRBD1; J gene: TRBJ2-7; clone size: -; CDR3 protein: CASSLGQGSHEQYF; CDR3 DNA: TGTGCCAGCAGCTTGGGACAGGGGTCCCACGAGCAGTACTTC
V gene: TRBV5-1; D gene: TRBD2; J gene: TRBJ2-1; clone size: -; CDR3 protein: CASSLGLAPYGDRNEQFF; CDR3 DNA: TGCGCCAGCAGCTTAGGACTAGCTCCCTATGGGGATCGCAATGAGCAGTTCTTC